A single sample is the source of the 28 T cell receptor beta chains below, sequenced in a study of TIL therapy for anti-PD-1-resistant metastatic lung cancer. Sequencing used immunoSEQ v3. The protocol was immunoSEQ multiplex PCR, while the TCRdb copy is restricted to in-frame clones and leaves out a portion. The data show some 43,000 clones, with 70% to 80% seen just once and over 13% held by the top ten. The time point here: pre-treatment sample, taken before nivolumab and TIL therapy. The sequencing used blood, collected at baseline. The receptors shown here come from a man in his 70s with non-small cell lung cancer.

The chain joins TRBV5-1 to TRBJ1-1; unclear D gene. The CDR3 has 15 residues. Germline lookup yields CDR1 SGHRS and CDR2 YFSETQ. The V end was cut by 4 bases, the J end by 0 bases, with 13 bases between. CDR3 nucleotide sequence: TGCGCCAGCAGCCCCCGCGGGATCATGAACACTGAAGCTTTCTTT. Translating it yields CASSPRGIMNTEAFF.

This clone appeared a single time. V is TRBV11-1 and J is TRBJ2-5, with a tentative D call TRBD1 (6 bases). This CDR3 is built from 14 residues. Trimming took 6 bases from V and 4 from J, leaving 15 bases between them. Germline V gene sequence: CDR1 SGHAT, CDR2 FQDESV (reference sequence). CDR3 loop: CASRLDVGGETQYF. DNA for the CDR3: TGTGCCAGCAGACTTGATGTAGGGGGAGAGACCCAGTACTTC. The full variable domain, with the rest looked up from reference TRBV11-1 and TRBJ2-5, is EAEVAQSPRYKITEKSQAVAFWCDPISGHATLYWYRQILGQGPELLVQFQDESVVDDSQLPKDRFSAERLKGVDSTLKIQPAELGDSAMYLCASRLDVGGETQYFGPGTRLLVL.

The V call is TRBV15, the J call TRBJ2-6; no definite D call. Looked up from germline, CDR1 is LNHNV and CDR2 is YYDKDF (reference sequence). The CDR3 spans 15 residues. Trimming shortened V by 8 bases and J by 0 bases, and 11 bases separated the two germline ends. CDR3 residues: CATESGFSGANVLTF. CDR3 sequence (DNA): TGTGCCACCGAGTCGGGTTTCTCTGGGGCCAACGTCCTGACTTTC.

The chain employs TRBV25-1 and TRBJ2-2, with D uncertain. This CDR3 is 12 amino acids long. CDR1 is MGHDK, CDR2 SYGVNS, per germline. V was trimmed by 4 bases and J by 6 bases, leaving 6 bases between them. CDR3 residues: CASSAGPGELFF. DNA for the CDR3: TGTGCCAGCAGTGCAGGCCCCGGGGAGCTGTTTTTT. Full variable domain (rest looked up from reference TRBV25-1 and TRBJ2-2): EADIYQTPRYLVIGTGKKITLECSQTMGHDKMYWYQQDPGMELHLIHYSYGVNSTEKGDLSSESTVSRIRTEHFPLTLESARPSHTSQYLCASSAGPGELFFGEGSRLTVL.

The chain links TRBV10-1 to TRBJ1-2; the match to TRBD1 covers 7 bases. The germline gives CDR1 WNHNN, CDR2 SYGVQD (reference sequence). V shed 2 bases, J shed 1 base, and the junction held 22 bases outside the gene matches. There are 21 residues in the CDR3. CDR3 sequence (DNA): TGCGCCAGCAGTGAGGGTCAGGGGGGCCTCATTCCCCGGTTATATAACTATGGCTACACCTTC. Its protein is CASSEGQGGLIPRLYNYGYTF.

This sequence joins TRBV6-6 and TRBJ1-4; 9 positions match TRBD1. This CDR3 spans 15 amino acids. CDR1 and CDR2 (germline): MNHNY, SVGAGI (reference sequence). V dropped 6 bases and J dropped 7; count of bases not matched to a gene: 9. CDR3 DNA: TGTGCCAGCAGGACCGACAGGGGGAGCTTTGAAAAACTGTTTTTT. Translated: CASRTDRGSFEKLFF.

The chain recombines TRBV2 with TRBJ2-3; D unresolved. From germline, CDR1 is SNHLY and CDR2 FYNNEI. V was shortened by 3 bases and J by 2 bases, with 9 bases between the two germline ends. The CDR3 contains 14 residues. The CDR3 sequence: CASSEYTNTDTQYF. The CDR3 DNA reads as TGTGCCAGCAGTGAGTACACCAACACAGATACGCAGTATTTT.

This chain joins TRBV19 and TRBJ2-5; D ambiguous. Germline V gene sequence: CDR1 LNHDA, CDR2 SQIVND (reference sequence). The CDR3 is made up of 10 amino acids. Trimming stripped 6 bases from V and 9 bases from J, with 8 bases between. The CDR3 coding sequence is TGTGCCAGTAGGGTGTCGGCCCAGTACTTC. Its protein product is CASRVSAQYF. The entire variable domain, with the rest obtained from reference TRBV19 and TRBJ2-5, is as follows: DGGITQSPKYLFRKEGQNVTLSCEQNLNHDAMYWYRQDPGQGLRLIYYSQIVNDFQKGDIAEGYSVSREKKESFPLTVTSAQKNPTAFYLCASRVSAQYFGPGTRLLVL.

The CDR3 sequence is CASRDGSEQFF. The CDR3 coding sequence is TGTGCCAGTAGGGATGGGAGTGAGCAGTTCTTC. The J gene is TRBJ2-1, the V gene TRBV19, with D maybe TRBD2 (5 bases). Trimming pared 6 bases from V and 9 bases from J, leaving 9 bases between. There are 11 residues in the CDR3. CDR1 and CDR2 (germline): LNHDA, SQIVND (reference sequence).

This rearrangement joins TRBV28 to TRBJ2-7; 8 nucleotides agree with TRBD2. CDR1 is MDHEN and CDR2 is SYDVKM in the germline V gene. The CDR3 is 14 amino acids. J was trimmed by 5 bases and V by 6 bases; bases with no gene match: 9. CDR3 DNA: TGTGCCAGCAGCCCCGGGGGGGTTTCCAACGAGCAGTACTTC. As protein: CASSPGGVSNEQYF.

The chain couples TRBV7-9 to TRBJ2-7; D perhaps matches TRBD2 (6 bases). The germline V and J ends were trimmed by 1 base and 7 bases, with 14 bases remaining between them. Germline-derived CDR1 and CDR2 are SEHNR and FQNEAQ (reference sequence). This CDR3 is 14 amino acids long. CDR3 region: CASSLETGVREQYF. The CDR3 DNA reads as TGTGCCAGCAGCTTAGAGACGGGAGTGAGAGAGCAGTACTTC.

V usage is TRBV25-1 and J usage is TRBJ1-5; 8 bases are a match to TRBD1. After removal of 4 bases from V and 9 bases from J, the junction contained 11 bases not matched to a gene. CDR1 is MGHDK and CDR2 is SYGVNS in the germline V gene. The CDR3 contains 15 residues. The CDR3 DNA is TGTGCCAGCAGTGGGGGGACAGGACTTAGGGGGCCCCAGCATTTT. This codes for CASSGGTGLRGPQHF.

This sequence joins TRBV7-9 and TRBJ1-6; D perhaps matches TRBD1 (5 bases). V lost 2 bases and J 10 bases, leaving 15 bases between the germline ends. Germline CDR1 is SEHNR and CDR2 is FQNEAQ (reference sequence). The CDR3 is 15 amino acids. This chain's CDR3 is CASSLTGDGNSPLHF. The CDR3 nucleotides read TGTGCCAGCAGCTTAACCGGGGACGGAAACTCACCCCTCCACTTT.

CDR3 loop: CASSILASSGNTIYF. CDR3 coding DNA: TGTGCCAGTAGTATACTGGCGAGCTCTGGAAACACCATATATTTT. This rearrangement joins TRBV19 to TRBJ1-3; D gene uncertain. Trimming removed 2 bases from V and 0 bases from J, with 8 bases in between. Germline V gene data show CDR1 as LNHDA and CDR2 as SQIVND (reference sequence). This CDR3 region has 15 residues.

CDR3: CAITGGQGQPQHF. The DNA for the CDR3 is TGTGCCATCACCGGGGGGCAAGGTCAGCCCCAGCATTTT. The chain uses TRBV10-3 and TRBJ1-5; the D gene is possibly TRBD1 (6 bases). The CDR3 has 13 amino acids. Germline values: CDR1 ENHRY, CDR2 SYGVKD. V dropped 7 bases and J dropped 6 bases, with 13 bases sitting between them.

The chain couples TRBV2 to TRBJ2-7, with 8 bases identical to TRBD2. The CDR3 totals 15 residues. Trimming cost V 1 base and J 4 bases; bases outside gene matches: 6. The germline gives CDR1 SNHLY, CDR2 FYNNEI. The chain's CDR3 is CASSEEAGAFYEQYF. The DNA of the CDR3 is TGTGCCAGCAGTGAAGAAGCGGGAGCGTTTTACGAGCAGTACTTC.

The chain joins TRBV11-2 to TRBJ2-1, with D uncertain. V was cut by 2 bases and J by 5 bases, with 10 bases left in between. The CDR3 totals 14 residues. The germline V gene encodes CDR1 SGHAT and CDR2 FQNNGV. CDR3 in amino acids: CASSLRNIHNEQFF. The CDR3 DNA is TGTGCCAGCAGCTTAAGAAACATCCACAATGAGCAGTTCTTC.

The chain joins TRBV14 to TRBJ2-3; D is unclear. The V end was cut by 4 bases, the J end by 9 bases, with 14 bases between. This CDR3 comprises 13 residues. Germline V gives CDR1 SGHDN, CDR2 FVKESK. This CDR3 reads CASSPGLEWTQYF. DNA for the CDR3: TGTGCCAGCAGCCCGGGCCTTGAATGGACGCAGTATTTT.

This chain uses TRBV5-1 with TRBJ2-7; 7 bases match TRBD1. CDR1 is SGHRS, CDR2 YFSETQ, per germline. The CDR3 extends over 14 amino acids. With V trimmed by 2 bases and J by 2 bases, 4 bases remained unmatched. CDR3 sequence (DNA): TGCGCCAGCAGCTTCCGGGACAGTACCTACGAGCAGTACTTC. It encodes CASSFRDSTYEQYF.

This sequence joins TRBV27 and TRBJ2-6, with unresolved D. This CDR3 region has 15 residues. V dropped 5 bases and J dropped 1 base, with 9 bases sitting between them. Germline assignment: CDR1 MNHEY and CDR2 SMNVEV (reference sequence). CDR3 in amino acids: CASSSRSSGANVLTF. CDR3 DNA: TGTGCCAGCAGTAGCAGATCGTCTGGGGCCAACGTCCTGACTTTC. The variable domain in full, completed from reference TRBV27 and TRBJ2-6, reads EAQVTQNPRYLITVTGKKLTVTCSQNMNHEYMSWYRQDPGLGLRQIYYSMNVEVTDKGDVPEGYKVSRKEKRNFPLILESPSPNQTSLYFCASSSRSSGANVLTFGAGSRLTVL.

This clone has a handful of counts. This chain connects TRBV19 to TRBJ2-1; no reliable D call. The ends were cut back, 4 bases at V and 8 bases at J, with 15 bases in the middle. Germline values: CDR1 LNHDA, CDR2 SQIVND (reference sequence). The CDR3 length is 14 residues. The CDR3 loop is CASSTHGSFDEQFF. The CDR3, as DNA: TGTGCCAGTAGTACCCACGGCTCTTTTGATGAGCAGTTCTTC.

The chain recombines TRBV27 with TRBJ2-2, with TRBD2 identical over 7 bases. The CDR3 has 18 amino acids. Germline values: CDR1 MNHEY, CDR2 SMNVEV (reference sequence). The junction had 15 bases not matched to a gene; V was cut back by 6 bases and J by 2 bases. The CDR3 nucleotides are TGTGCCAGCAGCAGTTGGGTTCCGGGACTAACTAACACCGGGGAGCTGTTTTTT. It specifies CASSSWVPGLTNTGELFF.

V and J are TRBV5-1 and TRBJ2-2; 15 bases align to TRBD2. The junction had 5 bases not matched to a gene; V was cut back by 4 bases and J by 4 bases. The CDR3 runs to 17 residues. Germline CDR1 SGHRS, CDR2 YFSETQ. In DNA form, the CDR3 reads TGCGCCAGCAGCACCGGACTAGCGGGAGGGCTCACCGGGGAGCTGTTTTTT. Translation gives CASSTGLAGGLTGELFF.

This chain uses TRBV5-4 with TRBJ2-5; 9 nucleotides line up with TRBD2. Germline V gives CDR1 SGHNT, CDR2 YYREEE (reference sequence). V lost 3 bases to trimming and J lost 1 base; unmatched junction nucleotides: 7. CDR3 length: 16 amino acids. CDR3 coding DNA: TGTGCCAGCAGCTACCCACTAGCGGGTTTCCAAGAGACCCAGTACTTC. Amino acid sequence: CASSYPLAGFQETQYF.

This clone was counted once. J is TRBJ2-1 and V is TRBV5-1, with D tentatively TRBD2 (6 bases). V gave up 4 bases and J gave up 7 bases, with 15 bases separating them. The CDR3 runs 14 residues. Germline CDR1 is SGHRS and CDR2 is YFSETQ. CDR3 residues: CASSRQTSDNEQFF. CDR3 in DNA: TGCGCCAGCAGCCGCCAGACTAGTGATAATGAGCAGTTCTTC.

The J gene is TRBJ2-3, the V gene TRBV12-2; TRBD2, the table's D call, lacks a check against the DNA. TRBV12-2 counts as a pseudogene. The CDR3 is 15 amino acids. Here the CDR3 reads CASRLASGRQHTQYF. In DNA, the CDR3 is TGTGCAAGTCGCTTAGCATCCGGGAGACAACATACGCAGTATTTT.

The CDR3 DNA reads as TGTGCCTGGAGTGGGGGAAGCGGTACCTACGAGCAGTACTTC. Its protein is CAWSGGSGTYEQYF. The V and J genes are TRBV30 and TRBJ2-7, with D tentatively TRBD2 (5 bases). The germline CDR1 and CDR2 sequences are GTSNPN and SVGIG (reference sequence). CDR3 length: 14 amino acids. With 1 base removed from V and 2 bases from J, the gap between germline ends came to 12 bases.

The V and J genes are TRBV5-1 and TRBJ2-5; 9 positions agree with TRBD2. Germline CDR1 and CDR2: SGHRS and YFSETQ. V shed 1 base and J 5 bases; nucleotides not matched to a gene: 9. CDR3 size: 16 residues. CDR3 amino acids: CASSLSLAGAGETQYF. The CDR3 DNA sequence: TGCGCCAGCAGCTTGTCATTAGCGGGAGCTGGTGAGACCCAGTACTTC.